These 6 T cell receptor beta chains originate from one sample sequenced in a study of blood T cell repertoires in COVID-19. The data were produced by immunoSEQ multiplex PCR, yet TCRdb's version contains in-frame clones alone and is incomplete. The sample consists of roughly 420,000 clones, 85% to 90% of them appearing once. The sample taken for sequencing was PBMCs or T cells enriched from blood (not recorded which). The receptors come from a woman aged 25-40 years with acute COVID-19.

The CDR3 loop reads CASSLSRTGGTEAFF. CDR3 sequence (DNA): TGTGCCAGTAGTCTCTCTCGGACAGGGGGCACTGAAGCTTTCTTT. The V and J genes are TRBV19 and TRBJ1-1; 10 bases are shared with TRBD1. The germline gives CDR1 LNHDA, CDR2 SQIVND (reference sequence). Trimming took 5 bases from V and 4 from J; bases not matched to a gene: 7. The CDR3 is 15 residues long.

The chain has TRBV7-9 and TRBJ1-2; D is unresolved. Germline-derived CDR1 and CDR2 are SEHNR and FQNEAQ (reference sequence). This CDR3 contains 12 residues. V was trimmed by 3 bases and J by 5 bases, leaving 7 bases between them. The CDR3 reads CASSFREYGYTF. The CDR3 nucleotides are TGTGCCAGCAGCTTCCGGGAGTATGGCTACACCTTC.

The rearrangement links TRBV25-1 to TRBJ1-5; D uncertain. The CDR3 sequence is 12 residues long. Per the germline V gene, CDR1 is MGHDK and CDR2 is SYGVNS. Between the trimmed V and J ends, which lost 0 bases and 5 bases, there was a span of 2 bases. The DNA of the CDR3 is TGTGCCAGCAGTGAATACGATCAGCCCCAGCATTTT. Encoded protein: CASSEYDQPQHF.

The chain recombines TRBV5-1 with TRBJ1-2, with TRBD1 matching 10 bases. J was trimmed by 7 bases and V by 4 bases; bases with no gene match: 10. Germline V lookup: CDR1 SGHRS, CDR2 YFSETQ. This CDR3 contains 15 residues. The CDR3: CASSLQTGGEGGYTF. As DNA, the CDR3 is TGCGCCAGCAGCCTGCAGACAGGGGGCGAGGGTGGCTACACCTTC.

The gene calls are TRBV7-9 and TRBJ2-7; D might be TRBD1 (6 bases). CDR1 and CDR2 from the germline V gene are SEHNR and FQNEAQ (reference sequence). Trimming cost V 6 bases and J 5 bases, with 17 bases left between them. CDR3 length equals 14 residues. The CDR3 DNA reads TGTGCCAGCAGGTTAACAGGGAGTGTGGACGAGCAGTACTTC. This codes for CASRLTGSVDEQYF. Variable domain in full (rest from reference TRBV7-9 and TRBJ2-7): DTGVSQNPRHKITKRGQNVTFRCDPISEHNRLYWYRQTLGQGPEFLTYFQNEAQLEKSRLLSDRFSAERPKGSFSTLEIQRTEQGDSAMYLCASRLTGSVDEQYFGPGTRLTVT.

CDR3 sequence reads: CASSSDSRPLYNYGYTF. In DNA, the CDR3 is TGTGCCAGCAGCTCCGACTCAAGGCCCCTTTATAACTATGGCTACACCTTC. The J gene is TRBJ1-2, the V gene TRBV13; D unresolved. This CDR3 spans 17 amino acids. Germline loops: CDR1 PRHDT, CDR2 FYEKMQ (reference sequence). Trimming took off 4 bases at V and 1 base at J, with 19 bases between the two ends. The variable domain in full, completed from reference TRBV13 and TRBJ1-2, reads AAGVIQSPRHLIKEKRETATLKCYPIPRHDTVYWYQQGPGQDPQFLISFYEKMQSDKGSIPDRFSAQQFSDYHSELNMSSLELGDSALYFCASSSDSRPLYNYGYTFGSGTRLTVV.